This paragraph reports one T cell receptor (beta chain). The antigen remains unidentified. This sample was taken from a study of cytomegalovirus exposure and HLA in healthy donors. At the level of the study: The 95 to 150 validation repertoires used the same platform as the roughly 670 first-cohort repertoires, a later analysis reported. The study's findings and limits: The authors listed around 150 TCR beta chains as cytomegalovirus-associated. High sensitivity and specificity were reportedly achieved when the classifier diagnosed cytomegalovirus status.

The method was immunoSEQ multiplex PCR; TCRdb's version includes in-frame clones alone and lacks a portion of them. The table includes about 240,000 clones, 75% to 90% detected once. Trimming left V 3 bases short and J 4 bases short, with 6 bases between. Germline lookup yields CDR1 GTSNPN and CDR2 SVGIG (reference sequence). The CDR3 runs 11 residues. This clonotype was obtained from a woman under 40 in good health and CMV-seropositive. V usage is TRBV30 and J usage is TRBJ1-2; no clear D. The sample was PBMCs. CDR3 bases: TGTGCCTGGAGAATTCTCTATGGCTACACCTTC. As protein: CAWRILYGYTF.